This TCR beta chain was recorded in a study of OX40 agonist ivuxolimab in advanced cancers. Using immunoSEQ multiplex PCR, the repertoire was profiled, and TCRdb retains in-frame clones only, with some absent. Here the sample spans over 45,000 clones, 83% being singletons. This clone appeared a single time. The CDR3 runs 13 residues. Trimming cost V 6 bases and J 5 bases, with 16 bases left between them. Germline V lookup: CDR1 SQVTM, CDR2 ANQGSEA. The chain is built from TRBV29-1 and TRBJ2-5, with D hard to call. The sample consisted of CD4+ or CD8+ T cells sorted from blood, taken in a trial of the OX40 agonist ivuxolimab. The receptor's source is an adult with an advanced solid tumor such as melanoma, head and neck, liver or kidney cancer. The CDR3 bases are TGCAGCGTCCCAAAGGACCGTAGGGAGACCCAGTACTTC. It encodes CSVPKDRRETQYF.